The clone carrying this TCR beta chain occurred many times. The antigen is unknown. The sample is drawn from a study of T cells in Graves' hyperthyroidism and ophthalmopathy. Findings and caveats of the study: Stable hyperthyroidism was told apart from ophthalmopathy by a model built on 13 V-J features. Before onset, by a median of approximately 5.9 months, the model predicted ophthalmopathy. Most thyroid clonotypes with frequency above 0.001 were detected in blood.

Germline V gene lookup returns CDR1 SGHRS and CDR2 YFSETQ. There are 14 residues in the CDR3. V lost 4 bases and J 3 bases, leaving 13 bases between the germline ends. TCR beta CDR3 region amplification was performed from RNA transcripts. When the TCR CDR3 underwent first-round RT-PCR, the HTBI primer set was used. TCRdb re-called the multiplex PCR reads with MiXCR, one entry per CDR3 protein. In the table there are 450,000 to 650,000 distinct CDR3 sequences, roughly 18% of which are singletons. From roughly 9.2 ml of fresh peripheral blood, PBMCs were isolated. The sequence derives from a woman between 18 and 29 years old with Graves' ophthalmopathy. Sequencing was performed on blood. The chain combines TRBV5-1 with TRBJ1-2; D ambiguous. DNA of the CDR3: TGCGCCAGCAGCCACGATCGGGGTGACTATGGCTACACCTTC. This encodes CASSHDRGDYGYTF. The whole variable domain, filled in from reference TRBV5-1 and TRBJ1-2, reads KAGVTQTPRYLIKTRGQQVTLSCSPISGHRSVSWYQQTPGQGLQFLFEYFSETQRNKGNFPGRFSGRQFSNSRSEMNVSTLELGDSALYLCASSHDRGDYGYTFGSGTRLTVV.